The T cell receptor (beta chain) described here comes from a study of T cells in Graves' hyperthyroidism and ophthalmopathy. RNA transcripts were the template for amplifying TCR beta CDR3 regions. The primer set for the first-round RT-PCR of the TCR CDR3 was HTBI. MiXCR, run by TCRdb on the multiplex PCR reads, gives a single entry per CDR3 protein. The table has about 640,000 distinct CDR3 sequences, around 15% seen once. This CDR3 has 13 residues. Losses at the gene ends were 2 bases for V and 7 bases for J; bases not matched to a gene: 4. The germline V gene encodes CDR1 LNHNV and CDR2 YYDKDF (reference sequence). This clonotype was detected a few times.

The chain employs TRBV15 and TRBJ1-1; 7 nucleotides agree with TRBD1. This clonotype originated in a woman aged 50 to 60 with Graves' ophthalmopathy. The sequencing sample was made of blood. The chain's CDR3 is CATSRRRDSEAFF. The CDR3 DNA is TGTGCCACCAGCAGACGGAGGGACAGTGAAGCTTTCTTT.